A selection of T cell receptor beta chains follows, all from one sample in a study of cytomegalovirus exposure and HLA in healthy donors. Profiling relied on immunoSEQ multiplex PCR, and the TCRdb table lists in-frame clones only, not all of them. This sample has more than 95,000 clones; roughly four fifths occur once, and the top ten carry about 4.4%. Sequenced: PBMCs. The receptors originated from a woman aged 45-65 years in good health and CMV-seropositive. Each CDR3 is given with its conserved first and last residue. A D gene is named only where the DNA matches it firmly. Size values are once, few and many counts, or a class for expanded clones, and some rows have none.

d_call | j_call | clone_size | v_call | cdr3_aa | cdr3_nt
TRBD2 | TRBJ2-1 | - | TRBV11-2 | CASRERKRGASYNEQFF | TGTGCCAGCAGGGAACGCAAGCGGGGGGCCAGCTACAATGAGCAGTTCTTC
- | TRBJ2-7 | - | TRBV19 | CASSINWGAYEQYF | TGTGCCAGTAGTATCAATTGGGGGGCCTACGAGCAGTACTTC
- | TRBJ2-1 | - | TRBV28 | CASSFIGITDNEQFF | TGTGCCAGCAGTTTTATCGGGATTACCGACAATGAGCAGTTCTTC
- | TRBJ1-4 | - | TRBV6-1 | CASSYLQTVEKLFF | TGTGCCAGCAGTTATCTTCAGACAGTCGAAAAACTGTTTTTT
- | TRBJ1-5 | few | TRBV5-5 | CASSLRGSGNQPQHF | TGTGCCAGCAGCTTGAGGGGTAGTGGCAATCAGCCCCAGCATTTT
- | TRBJ1-5 | - | TRBV5-1 | CASSPPQGGNQPQHF | TGCGCCAGCAGTCCACCCCAAGGGGGCAATCAGCCCCAGCATTTT
- | TRBJ2-6 | - | TRBV19 | CASSPVTGGANVLTF | TGTGCCAGTAGCCCCGTAACGGGTGGGGCCAACGTCCTGACTTTC
- | TRBJ1-2 | - | TRBV29-1 | CSVGGSTDYGYTF | TGCAGCGTTGGAGGCAGCACGGACTATGGCTACACCTTC
TRBD2 | TRBJ2-5 | - | TRBV10-3 | CAISEQLAGGQETQYF | TGTGCCATCAGTGAGCAGCTAGCGGGGGGGCAAGAGACCCAGTACTTC
- | TRBJ1-2 | - | TRBV16 | CASSPRTALTNYGYTF | TGTGCCAGCAGCCCCCGGACAGCACTTACTAACTATGGCTACACCTTC
- | TRBJ2-1 | - | TRBV9 | CASSVDPRGTDEQFF | TGTGCCAGCAGCGTAGACCCCCGGGGAACCGATGAGCAGTTCTTC
- | TRBJ1-1 | - | TRBV6-6 | CASRRQGVMTEAFF | TGTGCCAGCAGGAGGCAGGGTGTGATGACTGAAGCTTTCTTT
TRBD2 | TRBJ2-7 | - | TRBV10-1 | CASSDSSGGAYEQYF | TGCGCCAGCAGTGATAGTTCCGGGGGGGCCTACGAGCAGTACTTC
- | TRBJ2-3 | - | TRBV25-1 | CASSAPGTDTQYF | TGTGCCAGCAGTGCTCCGGGCACAGATACGCAGTATTTT
- | TRBJ1-1 | few | TRBV19 | CASRRGGKLNTEAFF | TGTGCCAGTAGACGGGGGGGGAAACTGAACACTGAAGCTTTCTTT
- | TRBJ1-1 | - | TRBV5-4 | CASSFTGLYTEAFF | TGTGCCAGCAGCTTTACAGGGTTGTACACTGAAGCTTTCTTT
- | TRBJ1-1 | few | TRBV27 | CASSLYISRTHTEAFF | TGTGCCAGCAGTTTATACATCTCCCGTACACACACTGAAGCTTTCTTT
- | TRBJ1-2 | - | TRBV18 | CASSPNRAVNYGYTF | TGTGCCAGCTCACCAAACAGGGCGGTTAACTATGGCTACACCTTC
TRBD1 | TRBJ2-7 | - | TRBV6-6 | CASSYSPGQGIGEQYF | TGTGCCAGCAGTTACTCGCCGGGACAGGGCATCGGCGAGCAGTACTTC
- | TRBJ2-1 | - | TRBV4-3 | CASSLEGSGRNSYNEQFF | TGCGCCAGCAGCCTCGAGGGAAGCGGAAGAAACTCCTACAATGAGCAGTTCTTC
TRBD2 | TRBJ2-7 | - | TRBV7-2 | CASSLYGPLAGVTSDEQYF | TGTGCCAGCAGCTTATACGGGCCGCTAGCGGGGGTTACCAGCGACGAGCAGTACTTC
- | TRBJ2-7 | - | TRBV10-3 | CAIGGGSYEQYF | TGTGCCATCGGCGGCGGTAGCTACGAGCAGTACTTC
- | TRBJ2-2 | - | TRBV6-6 | CASGRNTGELFF | TGTGCCAGCGGTAGGAACACCGGGGAGCTGTTTTTT
- | TRBJ1-1 | few | TRBV12-5 | CASGLVAGGQLNTEAFF | TGTGCTAGTGGTTTGGTAGCGGGTGGGCAGTTGAACACTGAAGCTTTCTTT
- | TRBJ1-5 | - | TRBV7-8 | CASSLRGNQPQHF | TGTGCCAGCAGCTTAAGGGGGAATCAGCCCCAGCATTTT
- | TRBJ2-2 | - | TRBV6-1 | CASKTRGTGELFF | TGTGCCAGCAAGACAAGGGGGACCGGGGAGCTGTTTTTT
- | TRBJ2-7 | - | TRBV15 | CATSRMTSSQGDEQYF | TGTGCCACCAGCAGAATGACTAGTTCTCAAGGGGACGAGCAGTACTTC
TRBD1 | TRBJ2-5 | - | TRBV11-2 | CASSPGTEETQYF | TGTGCCAGCAGCCCGGGGACAGAGGAGACCCAGTACTTC
- | TRBJ1-2 | once | TRBV6-1 | CASSLDSNYGYTF | TGTGCCAGCAGCTTGGACAGTAACTATGGCTACACCTTC
TRBD1 | TRBJ2-3 | - | TRBV7-2 | CASSPGVIGGWTDTQYF | TGTGCCAGCAGCCCCGGTGTTATAGGGGGCTGGACAGATACGCAGTATTTT
TRBD2 | TRBJ2-2 | - | TRBV28 | CASSFLAGLAGGPNTGELFF | TGTGCCAGCAGTTTTTTAGCGGGACTAGCGGGGGGCCCAAACACCGGGGAGCTGTTTTTT
TRBD1 | TRBJ2-5 | - | TRBV2 | CASSEGTGQETQYF | TGTGCCAGCAGTGAAGGGACAGGTCAAGAGACCCAGTACTTC
TRBD1 | TRBJ2-3 | - | TRBV9 | CASSAAGTGGGDTQYF | TGTGCCAGCAGCGCCGCGGGGACAGGGGGGGGAGATACGCAGTATTTT
- | TRBJ2-1 | - | TRBV4-2 | CASSQVGGSYNEQFF | TGTGCCAGCAGCCAAGTAGGGGGCTCCTACAATGAGCAGTTCTTC
TRBD1 | TRBJ1-4 | - | TRBV4-1 | CASSKLQGAPLGQKLFF | TGCGCCAGCAGCAAGTTACAGGGGGCACCGCTGGGCCAAAAACTGTTTTTT
- | TRBJ2-7 | once | TRBV5-4 | CASSSAGIKADEQYF | TGTGCCAGCAGCTCGGCCGGGATAAAGGCGGACGAGCAGTACTTC
- | TRBJ1-2 | - | TRBV29-1 | CSVARDRENYGYTF | TGCAGCGTGGCCCGGGATAGGGAAAACTATGGCTACACCTTC
TRBD1 | TRBJ2-7 | few | TRBV10-2 | CASNPGQGARYEQYF | TGCGCCAGCAACCCGGGACAGGGGGCTCGCTACGAGCAGTACTTC
- | TRBJ2-7 | few | TRBV7-2 | CASSLVPAYEQYF | TGTGCCAGCAGCTTAGTTCCCGCGTACGAGCAGTACTTC